The T cell receptor beta chain under discussion was sequenced for a study of blood T cell repertoires in COVID-19. This clone was detected once. The data were produced by immunoSEQ multiplex PCR, yet TCRdb's version contains in-frame clones alone and is incomplete. The table has about 64,000 clones, about 88% seen once. Germline V gene lookup returns CDR1 SGHRS and CDR2 YFSETQ. V dropped 0 bases and J dropped 7; count of bases not matched to a gene: 6. CDR3 length: 16 residues. This receptor was identified in a woman between 40 and 55 years old who had recovered from COVID-19. The sample comprised PBMCs or T cells enriched from blood (not recorded which). The chain links TRBV5-1 to TRBJ2-1; 11 nucleotides align to TRBD1. In DNA form, the CDR3 reads TGCGCCAGCAGCTTGGCCGGACAGGGGGCAAGAAATGAGCAGTTCTTC. Amino acid sequence: CASSLAGQGARNEQFF.